The 17 T cell receptor beta chains below come from one sample, sequenced in a study of T cell responses to AZD1222 COVID-19 vaccine (dated by TCRdb to the early 2020s). Taken with the paper, the label for time point translates to: about 28 days (+/-7) after the second vaccine dose. The library was prepared using the immunoSEQ multiplex PCR assay. The table was pulled from immuneACCESS by TCRdb, which kept in-frame rearrangements only. Such tables lose some clones; where checked, under half of the loss comes from unresolved V genes, and the rest has no known cause. Present in this sample are approximately 130,000 clones, 88% of which were seen just once. The biggest ten clones account for approximately 6% of the sample. The source was peripheral blood, collected 28 days after the second AZD1222 dose. All receptors derive from an adult who received the AZD1222 COVID-19 vaccine.

The DNA for the CDR3 is TGTGCCAGTAGTCTCGGGACAGGGGGCTATAGCAATCAGCCCCAGCATTTT. Encoded protein: CASSLGTGGYSNQPQHF. This sequence joins TRBV19 and TRBJ1-5; 12 bases line up with TRBD1. The trim removed 5 bases at V and 0 bases at J, leaving 5 bases unmatched. Germline CDR1 reads LNHDA; CDR2 reads SQIVND (reference sequence). This CDR3 spans 17 amino acids.

The chain carries TRBV5-6 and TRBJ1-2; D is ambiguous. The ends were cut back, 3 bases at V and 4 bases at J, with 7 bases in the middle. The CDR3 covers 12 residues. Germline-derived CDR1 and CDR2 are SGHDT and YYEEEE. For the CDR3, the DNA is TGTGCCAGCAGCTCCAGAATCTATGGCTACACCTTC. It specifies CASSSRIYGYTF.

V is TRBV25-1 and J is TRBJ2-7; D uncertain. The V gene lost 1 base and the J gene lost 0 bases, with 10 bases spanning the gap. The CDR3 has 15 amino acids. Germline lookup yields CDR1 MGHDK and CDR2 SYGVNS. This CDR3 is CASSESKTYSYEQYF. The DNA of the CDR3 is TGTGCCAGCAGTGAATCAAAAACCTACTCCTACGAGCAGTACTTC.

This chain connects TRBV5-1 to TRBJ1-1; a weak D match, TRBD1 (5 bases). The V end was cut by 1 base, the J end by 0 bases, with 13 bases between. Germline lookup yields CDR1 SGHRS and CDR2 YFSETQ. The CDR3 loop spans 16 amino acids. CDR3 residues: CASSLSGGAMNTEAFF. As DNA, the CDR3 is TGCGCCAGCAGCTTGTCCGGGGGAGCAATGAACACTGAAGCTTTCTTT.

The chain links TRBV7-9 to TRBJ1-2; D is perhaps TRBD1 (6 bases). Germline assignment: CDR1 SEHNR and CDR2 FQNEAQ (reference sequence). V shed 5 bases and J shed 7 bases, with 17 bases lying between them. The CDR3 length is 14 residues. The CDR3 DNA reads TGTGCCAGCAGCCTGGACAACCTAGGGGGTGGCTACACCTTC. This sequence encodes CASSLDNLGGGYTF.

The rearrangement uses TRBV7-8 and TRBJ2-7, with 9 positions matching TRBD1. Unmatched junction bases numbered 7, after V lost 6 bases and J lost 4 bases. This CDR3 spans 14 amino acids. CDR1 is SGHVS, CDR2 FQNEAQ, per germline. As DNA, the CDR3 is TGTGCCAGCAGACCTAGGACAGGGGATTACGAGCAGTACTTC. It specifies CASRPRTGDYEQYF.

The chain employs TRBV11-3 and TRBJ1-2, with D perhaps TRBD1 (6 bases). V lost 2 bases, J lost 6 bases, and 10 bases lay in between. The CDR3 has 13 amino acids. CDR1 and CDR2 from the germline V gene are SGHNT and YENEEA. The CDR3 nucleotides are TGTGCCAGCAGCTTACGGGGGGCGGATGGCTACACCTTC. This encodes CASSLRGADGYTF.

The V call is TRBV30, the J call TRBJ2-1; TRBD2 matches at 10 bases. Germline V gene data show CDR1 as GTSNPN and CDR2 as SVGIG (reference sequence). Unmatched junction bases numbered 5, after V lost 2 bases and J lost 4 bases. CDR3 length: 15 amino acids. The CDR3: CAWSWTSGNYNEQFF. The CDR3, as DNA: TGTGCCTGGAGTTGGACTAGCGGTAATTACAATGAGCAGTTCTTC.

The rearrangement links TRBV18 to TRBJ1-1, with D hard to call. The CDR3 has 17 amino acids. Germline CDR1 and CDR2: KGHSH and LQKENI. V dropped 3 bases and J dropped 0 bases, with 17 bases sitting between them. CDR3 sequence (DNA): TGTGCCAGCTCACCCCCCGGGGTGGACTTGATGAACACTGAAGCTTTCTTT. Encoded protein: CASSPPGVDLMNTEAFF.

This sequence joins TRBV3-1 (or the pseudogene TRBV3-2) and TRBJ2-3, with a tentative D call TRBD1 (6 bases). Trimming removed 4 bases from V and 4 bases from J, with 9 bases in between. The CDR3 sequence is 13 residues long. The germline CDR1 and CDR2 sequences are LGHDT and YNNKEL (reference sequence). Written as DNA, the CDR3 is TGTGCCAGCAGCCTCAGGGGTGCAGATACGCAGTATTTT. It codes for CASSLRGADTQYF.

The chain employs TRBV3-1 (or the pseudogene TRBV3-2) and TRBJ1-5; no firm D call. Trimming removed 4 bases from V and 0 bases from J, with 19 bases in between. CDR3 length: 18 residues. The germline V gene has CDR1 LGHDT and CDR2 YNNKEL (reference sequence). CDR3 loop: CASSPRTAWVNSNQPQHF. The CDR3, as DNA: TGTGCCAGCAGCCCCAGGACCGCCTGGGTTAATAGCAATCAGCCCCAGCATTTT.

CDR3 amino acids: CASSWVVDTQYF. The CDR3 nucleotides are TGTGCCAGCAGCTGGGTCGTGGATACGCAGTATTTT. The genes are TRBV5-8 and TRBJ2-3; D remains ambiguous. CDR1 and CDR2 (germline): SGHTS, YDEGEE. With 3 bases removed from V and 6 bases from J, the gap between germline ends came to 8 bases. There are 12 residues in the CDR3.

The chain is built from TRBV19 and TRBJ2-2, with 10 bases identical to TRBD1. V was pared by 7 bases and J by 5 bases, with 7 bases of the junction left unmatched. Germline V gene data show CDR1 as LNHDA and CDR2 as SQIVND (reference sequence). The CDR3 runs to 15 residues. The CDR3: CASNQGQGDTGELFF. Here the CDR3 DNA reads TGTGCCAGTAACCAAGGACAGGGGGATACCGGGGAGCTGTTTTTT.

The CDR3 loop is CASSPHPGTGNTEAFF. CDR3 DNA sequence: TGTGCCAGCAGTCCCCACCCCGGGACAGGGAACACTGAAGCTTTCTTT. This chain links TRBV6-2 or TRBV6-3 with TRBJ1-1; 8 positions agree with TRBD1. In germline, CDR1 is MNHEY, CDR2 SVGEGT. The CDR3 runs 16 residues. After removal of 5 bases from V and 1 base from J, the junction contained 9 bases not matched to a gene.

The chain combines TRBV11-1 with TRBJ2-7; TRBD1 agrees at 8 bases. Germline CDR1 is SGHAT and CDR2 is FQDESV (reference sequence). This CDR3 contains 15 residues. Trimming at V came to 4 bases and at J to 6 bases, leaving 11 bases not matched to a gene. CDR3: CASSSGTGYPLEQYF. As DNA, the CDR3 is TGTGCCAGCAGCTCAGGGACAGGTTATCCCCTCGAGCAGTACTTC.

The chain joins TRBV25-1 to TRBJ2-2; tentatively, D is TRBD2 (5 bases). Looked up from germline, CDR1 is MGHDK and CDR2 is SYGVNS. V was clipped by 5 bases and J by 4 bases, with 20 bases between them. The CDR3 totals 17 residues. CDR3 residues: CASSPRTDSAGTGELFF. The CDR3 DNA reads TGTGCCAGCAGTCCTAGGACCGACTCCGCGGGCACCGGGGAGCTGTTTTTT.

This chain uses TRBV11-2 with TRBJ1-1, with D perhaps TRBD1 (5 bases). V gave up 6 bases and J gave up 0 bases, with 11 bases separating them. Germline V gene data show CDR1 as SGHAT and CDR2 as FQNNGV. CDR3 size: 14 residues. The CDR3: CASSPVGLNTEAFF. The CDR3 nucleotides are TGTGCCAGCAGTCCCGTGGGGCTGAACACTGAAGCTTTCTTT.